One and the same sample provided the 7 T cell receptor beta chains below, sequenced in a study of T-cell memory formation after mild COVID-19 (dated by TCRdb to about 2021). Library method: 5' RACE. TCRdb records Illumina NovaSeq 6000 as the sequencer. The public reads were reprocessed in TCRdb via fastp at Q25 and MiXCR, keeping in-frame beta chains. Rows merge per CDR3 protein into single entries with the most common DNA and genes. This sample is represented by about 55,000 distinct CDR3 sequences; 8% to 9.5% of them were singletons. The ten most abundant clones make up roughly 1.2% of the sample. The material sequenced was PBMCs or a T cell subset sorted from them (not recorded which). The receptors stem from a man between 18 and 35 years old who had mild COVID-19 (a few samples of this study predate the infection). The sample titles of this study are shuffled in the database, so cell type and time point are left out; the donor was told from shared clones.

This clonotype was observed many times. The chain couples TRBV12-3 or TRBV12-4 to TRBJ2-7; D tentatively reads TRBD1 or TRBD2 (5 bases each). V lost 4 bases and J lost 2, with 9 bases in between. There are 13 residues in the CDR3. This chain's CDR3 is CASSYRGAYEQYV. The CDR3 DNA is TGTGCCAGCAGTTATAGGGGAGCCTACGAGCAGTACGTC.

This clonotype has more than one count but fewer than ten. CDR3 amino acids: CSATTPTGRNTEAFF. The CDR3 DNA is TGCAGTGCTACCACCCCGACAGGGAGGAACACTGAAGCTTTCTTT. V usage is TRBV20-1 and J usage is TRBJ1-1; TRBD1 aligns across 7 bases. J gave up 1 base and V 4 bases, and 9 bases lay outside the gene matches. This CDR3 region has 15 residues. CDR1 and CDR2 (germline): DFQATT, SNEGSKA (reference sequence).

This clonotype has just a few counts. The genes are TRBV30 and TRBJ2-5; maybe TRBD1 (5 bases). Between the trimmed V and J ends, which lost 1 base and 1 base, there was a span of 7 bases. This CDR3 has 13 residues. The germline CDR1 and CDR2 sequences are GTSNPN and SVGIG (reference sequence). Here the CDR3 DNA reads TGTGCCTGGAGTGGGACACTCCAAGAGACCCAGTACTTC. Protein sequence: CAWSGTLQETQYF.

The chain recombines TRBV21-1 with TRBJ2-7. TRBV21-1 is recorded as a pseudogene. This CDR3 contains 15 residues. CDR3 loop: CASSDGDTSSYEQYF. DNA for the CDR3: TGTGCCAGCAGCGACGGCGACACGAGCTCCTACGAGCAGTACTTC.

This clonotype was observed many times. The chain couples TRBV5-1 to TRBJ2-3, with D perhaps matching TRBD1 (6 bases). The germline CDR1 and CDR2 sequences are SGHRS and YFSETQ. The CDR3 spans 13 residues. V was cut by 0 bases and J by 5 bases, with 7 bases left in between. The CDR3 here is CASSLEGEDTQYF. CDR3 nucleotides: TGCGCCAGCAGCTTGGAGGGGGAAGATACGCAGTATTTT.

Only a few counts were recorded for this clonotype. The chain recombines TRBV12-3 or TRBV12-4 with TRBJ1-3; 7 nucleotides align to TRBD1. There are 16 residues in the CDR3. J gave up 4 bases and V 6 bases, and 12 bases lay outside the gene matches. The CDR3 coding sequence is TGTGCCAGCAGCCTAGGGGGCAGCGGAGGGGGAAACACCATATATTTT. It yields the protein CASSLGGSGGGNTIYF.

This clonotype was detected a few times. Here the CDR3 reads CASSLEAHGGNEAFF. CDR3 in DNA: TGCGCCAGCAGCTTGGAAGCCCATGGGGGGAATGAAGCTTTCTTT. The chain has TRBV5-1 and TRBJ1-1; the D gene is possibly TRBD1 (5 bases). With 0 bases removed from V and 7 bases from J, the gap between germline ends came to 16 bases. In germline, CDR1 is SGHRS, CDR2 YFSETQ. The CDR3 is 15 residues long.